The rows below give T cell receptor beta chains drawn from one sample of a study of T cell changes during pregnancy in multiple sclerosis. Using immunoSEQ multiplex PCR, the repertoire was profiled, and TCRdb retains in-frame clones only, with some absent. The sample has approximately 25,000 clones, more than 75% seen once. This material consisted of CD8+ T cells from peripheral blood mononuclear cells, taken in the first trimester of pregnancy. Every receptor here comes from a female donor in good health, enrolled as a control in a pregnancy study. Each CDR3 is given with its conserved first and last residue. D genes are given only for firm matches. Size values are once, few and many counts, or a class for expanded clones, and some rows have none.

NA	TRBJ2-7	TRBV5-1	NA	CASSVVGSGYEQYF	TGCGCCAGCAGCGTCGTTGGCTCGGGCTACGAGCAGTACTTC
NA	TRBJ1-4	TRBV5-1	NA	CASSFSGVTNEKLFF	TGCGCCAGCAGCTTTTCGGGGGTGACTAATGAAAAACTGTTTTTT
NA	TRBJ1-1	TRBV19	NA	CATHKGRAFF	TGTGCCACTCATAAGGGGCGGGCTTTCTTT
NA	TRBJ2-1	TRBV27	TRBD2	CASQGIAGYNEQFF	TGTGCCAGCCAGGGTATAGCGGGATACAATGAGCAGTTCTTC
NA	TRBJ2-4	TRBV9	NA	CASSLGGAGGDIQYF	TGTGCCAGCAGCCTCGGAGGGGCTGGGGGAGACATTCAGTACTTC
NA	TRBJ1-5	TRBV27	TRBD1	CASSSRTGRSNQPQHF	TGTGCCAGCAGTTCACGGACAGGGCGTAGCAATCAGCCCCAGCATTTT
NA	TRBJ1-1	TRBV5-5	TRBD1	CASSWSRGYTEAFF	TGTGCCAGCAGCTGGAGCAGGGGGTACACTGAAGCTTTCTTT
NA	TRBJ2-7	TRBV7-2	NA	CASSPPGSEGYEQYF	TGTGCCAGCAGCCCTCCTGGATCTGAGGGCTACGAGCAGTACTTC
NA	TRBJ1-1	TRBV28	NA	CASSFVSQGTEAFF	TGTGCCAGCAGTTTCGTGAGTCAGGGAACTGAAGCTTTCTTT
NA	TRBJ2-2	TRBV6-4	TRBD2	CASSEGGSDTGELFF	TGTGCCAGCAGTGAGGGCGGGAGCGACACCGGGGAGCTGTTTTTT
NA	TRBJ2-1	TRBV7-8	TRBD2	CASSYGLAGPYNEQFF	TGTGCCAGCAGCTACGGACTAGCGGGGCCTTACAATGAGCAGTTCTTC
NA	TRBJ2-1	TRBV6-4	NA	CASSDSAGQGEQFF	TGTGCCAGCAGTGACTCGGCAGGTCAGGGGGAGCAGTTCTTC
NA	TRBJ1-2	TRBV28	NA	CASSYISSAGYGYTF	TGTGCCAGCAGTTACATATCAAGCGCCGGCTATGGCTACACCTTC
NA	TRBJ2-2	TRBV11-2	TRBD2	CASSLGLAGVKLDTGELFF	TGTGCCAGCAGCTTAGGACTAGCGGGAGTTAAGTTAGACACCGGGGAGCTGTTTTTT
NA	TRBJ1-1	TRBV11-3	TRBD1	CASSLSWQGGRTEAFF	TGTGCCAGCAGCTTGTCCTGGCAGGGGGGAAGGACTGAAGCTTTCTTT
NA	TRBJ1-1	TRBV19	TRBD1	CASSLGQAGTEAFF	TGTGCCAGTAGTCTTGGACAGGCGGGCACTGAAGCTTTCTTT
once	TRBJ2-7	TRBV7-2	TRBD2	CASSLGLAGTTYEQYF	TGTGCCAGCAGCTTAGGGCTAGCGGGAACAACCTACGAGCAGTACTTC
once	TRBJ2-7	TRBV14	NA	CASRSSLSSYEQYF	TGTGCCAGCAGGTCCTCCCTCAGCTCCTACGAGCAGTACTTC
few	TRBJ2-7	TRBV7-2	TRBD2	CASSPSGSPYEQYF	TGTGCCAGCAGCCCTAGCGGGAGCCCCTACGAGCAGTACTTC
NA	TRBJ2-7	TRBV18	NA	CASSPRRQENYEQYF	TGTGCCAGCTCACCACGTAGACAGGAGAACTACGAGCAGTACTTC
NA	TRBJ1-3	TRBV15	TRBD1	CATSGDRGGNTIYF	TGTGCCACCAGCGGAGACAGGGGAGGAAACACCATATATTTT
few	TRBJ2-2	TRBV6-4	NA	CASSDRGTGELFF	TGTGCCAGCAGTGACAGGGGCACCGGGGAGCTGTTTTTT
once	TRBJ2-5	TRBV4-1	TRBD2	CASSQEGRGGQETQYF	TGCGCCAGCAGCCAAGAGGGTCGGGGGGGCCAAGAGACCCAGTACTTC
NA	TRBJ2-7	TRBV5-1	NA	CASSRQVYEQYF	TGCGCCAGCAGCAGACAGGTCTACGAGCAGTACTTC